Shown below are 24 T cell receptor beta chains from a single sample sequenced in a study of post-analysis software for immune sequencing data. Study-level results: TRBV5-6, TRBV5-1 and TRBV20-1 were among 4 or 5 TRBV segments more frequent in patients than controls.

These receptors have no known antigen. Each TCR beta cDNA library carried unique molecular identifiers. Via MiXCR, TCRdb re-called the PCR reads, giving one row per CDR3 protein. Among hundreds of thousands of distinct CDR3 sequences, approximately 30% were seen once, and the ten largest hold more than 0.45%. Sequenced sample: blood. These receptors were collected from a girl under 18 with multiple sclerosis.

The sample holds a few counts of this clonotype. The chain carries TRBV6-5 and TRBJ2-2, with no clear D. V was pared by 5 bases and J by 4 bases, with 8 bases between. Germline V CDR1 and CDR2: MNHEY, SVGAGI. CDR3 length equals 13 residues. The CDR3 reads CASSPAGTGELFF. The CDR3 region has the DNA TGTGCCAGCAGTCCAGCCGGCACCGGGGAGCTGTTTTTT.

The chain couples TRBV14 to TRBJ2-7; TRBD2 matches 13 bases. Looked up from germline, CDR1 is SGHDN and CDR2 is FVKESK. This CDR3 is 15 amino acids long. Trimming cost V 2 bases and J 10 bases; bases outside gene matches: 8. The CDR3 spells CASSQLLAGGEAQYF. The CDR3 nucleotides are TGTGCCAGCAGCCAACTACTAGCGGGAGGGGAGGCCCAGTACTTC.

CDR3 sequence reads: CSAPYGLARYEQYF. CDR3 DNA: TGCAGTGCCCCATACGGACTAGCCCGCTACGAGCAGTACTTC. The genes are TRBV20-1 and TRBJ2-7, with TRBD2 matching 8 bases. The ends lost 6 bases at V and 3 bases at J; junction bases unmatched: 10. The CDR3 is made up of 14 amino acids. CDR1 is DFQATT and CDR2 is SNEGSKA in the germline V gene (reference sequence).

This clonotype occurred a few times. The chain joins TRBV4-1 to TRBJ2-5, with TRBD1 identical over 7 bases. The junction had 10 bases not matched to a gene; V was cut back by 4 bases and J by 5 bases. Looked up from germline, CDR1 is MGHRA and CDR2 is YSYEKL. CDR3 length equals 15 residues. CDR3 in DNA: TGCGCCAGCAGCCCAACTGACAGGGCGGGCGAGACCCAGTACTTC. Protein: CASSPTDRAGETQYF.

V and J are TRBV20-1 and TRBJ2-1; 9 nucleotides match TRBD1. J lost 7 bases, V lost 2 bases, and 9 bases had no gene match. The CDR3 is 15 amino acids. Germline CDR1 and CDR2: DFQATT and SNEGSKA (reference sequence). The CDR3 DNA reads TGCAGTGCTAGACTTGGGACAGGGATGGAAAATGAGCAGTTCTTC. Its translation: CSARLGTGMENEQFF.

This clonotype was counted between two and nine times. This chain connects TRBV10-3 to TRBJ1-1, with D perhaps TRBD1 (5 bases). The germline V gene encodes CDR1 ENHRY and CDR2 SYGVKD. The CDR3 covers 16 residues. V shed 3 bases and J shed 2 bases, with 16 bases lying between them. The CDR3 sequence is CAISDSRDLINTEAFF. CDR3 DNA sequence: TGTGCCATCAGTGATTCCAGGGACTTGATTAACACTGAAGCTTTCTTT.

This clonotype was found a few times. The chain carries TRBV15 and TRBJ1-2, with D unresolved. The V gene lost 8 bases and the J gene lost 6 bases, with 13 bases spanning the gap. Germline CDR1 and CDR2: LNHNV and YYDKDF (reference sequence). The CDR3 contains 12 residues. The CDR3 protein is CATSAPGDGYTF. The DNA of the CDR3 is TGTGCCACCTCCGCCCCCGGGGATGGCTACACCTTC. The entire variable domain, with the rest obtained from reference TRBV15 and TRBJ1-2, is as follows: DAMVIQNPRYQVTQFGKPVTLSCSQTLNHNVMYWYQQKSSQAPKLLFHYYDKDFNNEADTPDNFQSRRPNTSFCFLDIRSPGLGDTAMYLCATSAPGDGYTFGSGTRLTVV.

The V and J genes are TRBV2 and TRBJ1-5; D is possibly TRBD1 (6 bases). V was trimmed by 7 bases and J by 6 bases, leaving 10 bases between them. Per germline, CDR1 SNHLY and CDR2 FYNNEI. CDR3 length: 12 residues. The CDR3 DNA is TGTGCCAGCAAGGGGGAAGGTCAGCCCCAGCATTTT. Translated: CASKGEGQPQHF.

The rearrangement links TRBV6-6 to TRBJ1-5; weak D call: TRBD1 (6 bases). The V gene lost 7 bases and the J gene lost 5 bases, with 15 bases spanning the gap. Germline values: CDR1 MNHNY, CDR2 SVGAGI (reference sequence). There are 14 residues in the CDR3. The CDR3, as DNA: TGTGCCAGCAAGATGGGGGGGGCGCATCAGCCCCAGCATTTT. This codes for CASKMGGAHQPQHF.

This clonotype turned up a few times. The CDR3 here is CASSYSSRGGGYTF. The CDR3 DNA is TGTGCCAGCAGTTACTCGAGTCGTGGCGGAGGCTACACCTTC. The chain joins TRBV6-5 to TRBJ1-2, with no clear D. V lost 0 bases and J 8 bases, leaving 13 bases between the germline ends. The CDR3 has 14 amino acids. Germline CDR1 and CDR2: MNHEY and SVGAGI.

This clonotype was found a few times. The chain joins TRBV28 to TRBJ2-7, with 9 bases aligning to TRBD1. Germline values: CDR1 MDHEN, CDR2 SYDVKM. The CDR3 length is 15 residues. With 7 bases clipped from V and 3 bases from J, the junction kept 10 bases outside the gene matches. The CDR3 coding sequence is TGTGCCAGCACATCGATCCGGGACAGGGTCTACGAGCAGTACTTC. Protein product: CASTSIRDRVYEQYF.

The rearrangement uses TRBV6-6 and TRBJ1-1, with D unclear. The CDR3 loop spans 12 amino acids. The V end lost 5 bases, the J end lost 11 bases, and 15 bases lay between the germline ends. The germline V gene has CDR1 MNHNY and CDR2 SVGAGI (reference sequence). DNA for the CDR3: TGTGCCAGCAGTCCCGACTACCGGACCGCTTTCTTT. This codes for CASSPDYRTAFF.

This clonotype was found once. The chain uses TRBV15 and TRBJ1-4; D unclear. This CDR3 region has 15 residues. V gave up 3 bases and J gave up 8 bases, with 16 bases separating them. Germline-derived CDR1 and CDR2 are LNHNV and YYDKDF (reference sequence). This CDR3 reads CATSSRGSPGEKLFF. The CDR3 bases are TGTGCCACCAGCAGCCGGGGATCTCCTGGGGAAAAACTGTTTTTT.

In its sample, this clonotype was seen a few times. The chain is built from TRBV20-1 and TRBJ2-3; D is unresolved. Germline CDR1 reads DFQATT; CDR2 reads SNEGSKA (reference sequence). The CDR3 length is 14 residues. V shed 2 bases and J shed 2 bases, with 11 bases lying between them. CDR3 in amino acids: CSARPDRTTDTQYF. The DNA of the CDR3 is TGCAGTGCTAGACCAGACCGAACCACAGATACGCAGTATTTT.

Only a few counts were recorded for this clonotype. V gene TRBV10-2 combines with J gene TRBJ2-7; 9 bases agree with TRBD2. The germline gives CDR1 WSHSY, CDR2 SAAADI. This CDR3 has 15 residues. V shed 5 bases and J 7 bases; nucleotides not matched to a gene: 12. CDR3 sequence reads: CASSPWRTSASEQYF. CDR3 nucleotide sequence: TGCGCCAGCAGTCCGTGGAGGACTAGCGCTTCTGAGCAGTACTTC.

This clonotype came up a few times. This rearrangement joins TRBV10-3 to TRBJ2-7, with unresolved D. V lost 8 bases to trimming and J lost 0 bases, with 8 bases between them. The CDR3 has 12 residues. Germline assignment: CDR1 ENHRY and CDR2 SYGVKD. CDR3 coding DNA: TGTGCCATCGGGCCTAGCTCCTACGAGCAGTACTTC. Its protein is CAIGPSSYEQYF.

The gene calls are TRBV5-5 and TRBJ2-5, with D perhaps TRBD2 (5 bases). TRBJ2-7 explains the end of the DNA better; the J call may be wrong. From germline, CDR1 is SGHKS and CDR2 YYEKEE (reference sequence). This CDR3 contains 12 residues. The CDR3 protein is CASSLGGFEQYF. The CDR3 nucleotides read TGTGCCAGCAGCTTGGGAGGGTTCGAGCAGTACTTC.

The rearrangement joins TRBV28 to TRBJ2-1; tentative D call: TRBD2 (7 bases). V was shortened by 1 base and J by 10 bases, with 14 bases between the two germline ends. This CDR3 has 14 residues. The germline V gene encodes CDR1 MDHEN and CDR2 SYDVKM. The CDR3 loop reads CASSLLTGGQEQFF. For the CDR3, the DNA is TGTGCCAGCAGTTTATTGACCGGGGGGCAGGAGCAGTTCTTC. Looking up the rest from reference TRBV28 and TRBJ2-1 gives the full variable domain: DVKVTQSSRYLVKRTGEKVFLECVQDMDHENMFWYRQDPGLGLRLIYFSYDVKMKEKGDIPEGYSVSREKKERFSLILESASTNQTSMYLCASSLLTGGQEQFFGPGTRLTVL.

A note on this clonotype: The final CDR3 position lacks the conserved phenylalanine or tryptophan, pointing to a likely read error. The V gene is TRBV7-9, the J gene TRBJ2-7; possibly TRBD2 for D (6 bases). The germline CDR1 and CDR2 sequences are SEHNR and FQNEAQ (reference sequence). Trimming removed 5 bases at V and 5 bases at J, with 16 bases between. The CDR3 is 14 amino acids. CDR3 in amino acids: CASSRVGGEHEQYL. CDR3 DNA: TGTGCCAGCAGCCGAGTGGGGGGAGAACACGAGCAGTACCTC.

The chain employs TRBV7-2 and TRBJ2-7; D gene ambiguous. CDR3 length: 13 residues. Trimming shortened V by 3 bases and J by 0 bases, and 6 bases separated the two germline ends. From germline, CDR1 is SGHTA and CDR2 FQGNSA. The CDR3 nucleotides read TGTGCCAGCAGCTTGCATAGCTCCTACGAGCAGTACTTC. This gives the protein CASSLHSSYEQYF. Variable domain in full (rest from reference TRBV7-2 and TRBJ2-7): GAGVSQSPSNKVTEKGKDVELRCDPISGHTALYWYRQSLGQGLEFLIYFQGNSAPDKSGLPSDRFSAERTGGSVSTLTIQRTQQEDSAVYLCASSLHSSYEQYFGPGTRLTVT.

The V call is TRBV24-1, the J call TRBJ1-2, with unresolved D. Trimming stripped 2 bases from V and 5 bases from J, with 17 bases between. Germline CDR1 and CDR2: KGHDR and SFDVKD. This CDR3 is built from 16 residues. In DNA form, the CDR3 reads TGTGCCACCAGTGATTCGTGGACCCCGGAGACGTATGGCTACACCTTC. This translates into CATSDSWTPETYGYTF.

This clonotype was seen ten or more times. Here the CDR3 DNA reads TGTGCCAGCAGTTTACGGGGCTCCGAAGAGACCCAGTACTTC. Protein product: CASSLRGSEETQYF. The rearrangement links TRBV12-3 or TRBV12-4 to TRBJ2-5; D possibly uses TRBD1 or TRBD2 (5 bases each). This CDR3 contains 14 residues. Trimming removed 2 bases at V and 3 bases at J, with 10 bases between.

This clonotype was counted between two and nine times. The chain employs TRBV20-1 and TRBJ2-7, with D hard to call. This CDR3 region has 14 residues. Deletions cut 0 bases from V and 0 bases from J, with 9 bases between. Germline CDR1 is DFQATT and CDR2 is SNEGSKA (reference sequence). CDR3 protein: CSAREVLFSYEQYF. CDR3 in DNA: TGCAGTGCTAGAGAAGTGCTGTTCTCCTACGAGCAGTACTTC.

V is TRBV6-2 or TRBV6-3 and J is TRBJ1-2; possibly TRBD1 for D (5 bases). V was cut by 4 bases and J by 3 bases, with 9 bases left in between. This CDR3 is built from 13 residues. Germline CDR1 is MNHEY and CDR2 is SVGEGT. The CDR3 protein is CASSSGPDYGYTF. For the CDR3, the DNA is TGTGCCAGCAGTTCAGGGCCTGACTATGGCTACACCTTC.